This TCR beta chain was identified in a study of CD8 T cells in Susac syndrome. The TEMRA cells underwent FACS enrichment, while the CD8+ and CD4+ T cells underwent negative isolation. RNA totalling about 0.5 to 1 ug underwent reverse transcription with random hexamers. A single record per CDR3 protein comes from TCRdb applying MiXCR to the immunoSEQ multiplex PCR reads. The sample holds approximately 170,000 distinct CDR3 sequences, about 91% seen once. CDR1 MNHNY and CDR2 SVGAGI come from the germline V gene (reference sequence). The CDR3 runs 13 residues. Trimming took off 8 bases at V and 1 base at J, with 9 bases between the two ends.

The chain couples TRBV6-6 to TRBJ1-5; D unresolved. The sequence was collected from a human donor in good health. The sample comprised CD4+ T cells from PBMCs. The CDR3 reads CASQDRSNQPQHF. Here the CDR3 DNA reads TGTGCCAGCCAGGACCGCAGCAATCAGCCCCAGCATTTT.